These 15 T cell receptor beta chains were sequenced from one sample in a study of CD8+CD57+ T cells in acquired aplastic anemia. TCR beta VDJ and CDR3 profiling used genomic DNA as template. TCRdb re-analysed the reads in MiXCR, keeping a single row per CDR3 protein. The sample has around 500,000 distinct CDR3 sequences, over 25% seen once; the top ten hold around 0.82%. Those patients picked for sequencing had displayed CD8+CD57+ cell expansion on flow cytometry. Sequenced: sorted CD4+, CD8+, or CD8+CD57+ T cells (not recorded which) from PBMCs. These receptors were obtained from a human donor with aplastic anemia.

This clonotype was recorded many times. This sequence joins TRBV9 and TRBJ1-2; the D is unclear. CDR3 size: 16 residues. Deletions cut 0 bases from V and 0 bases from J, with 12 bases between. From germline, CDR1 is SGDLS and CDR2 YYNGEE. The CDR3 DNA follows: TGTGCCAGCAGCGTAGATTCCGGACCACCTAACTATGGCTACACCTTC. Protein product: CASSVDSGPPNYGYTF.

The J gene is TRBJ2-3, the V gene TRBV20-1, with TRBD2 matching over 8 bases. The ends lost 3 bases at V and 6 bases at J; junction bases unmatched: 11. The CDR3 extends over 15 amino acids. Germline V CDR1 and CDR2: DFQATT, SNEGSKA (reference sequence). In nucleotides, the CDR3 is TGCAGTGCTAGGGATAGCGGGACATCGGTGGATACGCAGTATTTT. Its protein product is CSARDSGTSVDTQYF.

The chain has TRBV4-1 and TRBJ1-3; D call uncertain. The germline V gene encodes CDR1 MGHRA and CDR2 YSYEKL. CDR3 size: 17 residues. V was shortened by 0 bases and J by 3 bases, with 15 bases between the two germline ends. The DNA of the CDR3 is TGCGCCAGCAGCCAAGACGTTCGGGTACCTAGTGGAAACACCATATATTTT. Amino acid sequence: CASSQDVRVPSGNTIYF.

CDR3 DNA: TGTGCCTGGAGGAAGACAGGGGCTGACTACGAGCAGTACTTC. Its protein is CAWRKTGADYEQYF. The rearrangement uses TRBV30 and TRBJ2-7, with 8 positions matching TRBD1. Germline CDR1 is GTSNPN and CDR2 is SVGIG (reference sequence). Germline trimming cut 3 bases from V and 3 bases from J; bases unmatched to any gene: 7. The CDR3 is made up of 14 amino acids.

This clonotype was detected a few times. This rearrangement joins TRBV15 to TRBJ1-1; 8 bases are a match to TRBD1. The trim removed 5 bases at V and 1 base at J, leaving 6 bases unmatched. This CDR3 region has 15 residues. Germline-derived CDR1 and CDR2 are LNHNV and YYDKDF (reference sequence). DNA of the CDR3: TGTGCCACCAGCGGCAGGGGGCTGGGGAACACTGAAGCTTTCTTT. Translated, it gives CATSGRGLGNTEAFF.

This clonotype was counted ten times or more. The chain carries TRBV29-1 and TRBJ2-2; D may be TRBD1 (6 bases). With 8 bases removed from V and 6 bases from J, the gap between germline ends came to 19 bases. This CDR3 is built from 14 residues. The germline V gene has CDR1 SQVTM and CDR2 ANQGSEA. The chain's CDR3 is CSFSQGMVAGELFF. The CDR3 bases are TGCAGCTTCTCACAGGGCATGGTAGCCGGGGAGCTGTTTTTT.

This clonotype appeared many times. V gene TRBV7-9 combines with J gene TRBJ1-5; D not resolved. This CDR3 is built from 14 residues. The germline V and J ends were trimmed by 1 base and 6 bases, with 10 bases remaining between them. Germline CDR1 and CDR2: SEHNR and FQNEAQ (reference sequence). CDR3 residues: CASSLGGVGQPQHF. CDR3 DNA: TGTGCCAGCAGCTTAGGAGGCGTAGGTCAGCCCCAGCATTTT.

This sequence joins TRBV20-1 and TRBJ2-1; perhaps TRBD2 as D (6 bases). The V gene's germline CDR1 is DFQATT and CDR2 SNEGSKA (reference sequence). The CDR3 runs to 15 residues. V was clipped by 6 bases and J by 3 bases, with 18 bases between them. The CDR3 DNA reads TGCAGTGCCCGAGGGGCGGGAAGACTCTACAATGAGCAGTTCTTC. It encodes CSARGAGRLYNEQFF.

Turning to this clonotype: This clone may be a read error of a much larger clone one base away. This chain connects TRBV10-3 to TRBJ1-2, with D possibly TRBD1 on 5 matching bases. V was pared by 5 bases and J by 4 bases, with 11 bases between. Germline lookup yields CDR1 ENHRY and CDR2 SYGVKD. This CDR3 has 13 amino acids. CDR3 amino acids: CAISPGTGYGYTF. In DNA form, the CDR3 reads TGTGCCATCAGTCCCGGGACGGGCTATGGCTACACCTTC.

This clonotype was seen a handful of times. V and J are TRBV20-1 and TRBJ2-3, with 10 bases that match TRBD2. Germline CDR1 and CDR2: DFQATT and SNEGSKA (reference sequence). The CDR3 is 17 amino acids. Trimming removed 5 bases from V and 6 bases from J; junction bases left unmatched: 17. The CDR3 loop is CSAPKLAGPTRGDTQYF. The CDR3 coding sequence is TGCAGTGCTCCTAAACTAGCGGGACCAACTCGGGGGGATACGCAGTATTTT.

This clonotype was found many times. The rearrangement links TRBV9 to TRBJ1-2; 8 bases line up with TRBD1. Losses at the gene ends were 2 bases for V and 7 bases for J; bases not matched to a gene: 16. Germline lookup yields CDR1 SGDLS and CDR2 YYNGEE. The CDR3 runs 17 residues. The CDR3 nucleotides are TGTGCCAGCAGCGTGGATGGACAGGGTGCGGCGTCGGGTGGCTACACCTTC. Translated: CASSVDGQGAASGGYTF.

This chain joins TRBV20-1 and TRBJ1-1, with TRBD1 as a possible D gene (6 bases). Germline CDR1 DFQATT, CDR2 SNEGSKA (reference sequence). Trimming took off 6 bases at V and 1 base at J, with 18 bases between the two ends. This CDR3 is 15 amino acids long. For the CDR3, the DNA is TGCAGTGCGAGCGGGGGGCTAGTTTCGAACACTGAAGCTTTCTTT. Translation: CSASGGLVSNTEAFF.

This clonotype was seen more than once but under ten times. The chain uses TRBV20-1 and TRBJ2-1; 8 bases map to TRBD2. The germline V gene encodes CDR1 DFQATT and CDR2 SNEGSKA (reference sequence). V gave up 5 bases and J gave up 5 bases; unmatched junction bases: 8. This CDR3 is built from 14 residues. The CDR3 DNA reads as TGCAGTGCTGGGAGCGGGAGATGGGACAATGAGCAGTTCTTC. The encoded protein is CSAGSGRWDNEQFF.

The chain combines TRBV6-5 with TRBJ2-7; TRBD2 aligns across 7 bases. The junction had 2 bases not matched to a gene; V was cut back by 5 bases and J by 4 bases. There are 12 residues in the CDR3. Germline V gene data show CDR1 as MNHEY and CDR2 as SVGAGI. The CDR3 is CASSNGGYEQYF. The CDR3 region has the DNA TGTGCCAGCAGTAACGGGGGGTACGAGCAGTACTTC.

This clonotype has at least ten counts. In nucleotides, the CDR3 is TGTGCCAGCAGCTTACACCTGGCCTACGAGCAGTACTTC. This sequence encodes CASSLHLAYEQYF. The gene calls are TRBV7-2 and TRBJ2-7, with unresolved D. Germline V gene data show CDR1 as SGHTA and CDR2 as FQGNSA. This CDR3 is 13 amino acids long. The V gene lost 2 bases and the J gene lost 2 bases, with 7 bases spanning the gap.